Below, one T cell receptor (beta chain) is given with its context. Its antigen is undetermined. This specimen comes from a study of cytomegalovirus exposure and HLA in healthy donors. Deletions cut 7 bases from V and 2 bases from J, with 13 bases between. The CDR3 spans 14 residues. The germline V gene has CDR1 MNHEY and CDR2 SVGAGI. Points from the study as a whole: Cytomegalovirus association was assigned to 150 to 200 TCR beta chains. An analysis was carried out later, and it reportedly showed fewer N-insertions in an Asian-associated ancestry cluster than the approximately 700-donor mean.

Researchers ran the PCR with 60 Vbeta and 13 Jbeta primers. The assay was immunoSEQ multiplex PCR, and TCRdb's table has in-frame clones only and misses some. The sample consists of under 70,000 clones, 70% to 75% of them appearing once. The material sequenced was PBMCs. This clonotype originated in a middle-aged man in good health and CMV-seropositive. This sequence joins TRBV6-5 and TRBJ2-3; perhaps TRBD2 as D (5 bases). The CDR3 reads CASKTDGITDTQYF. The CDR3 nucleotides read TGTGCCAGCAAAACGGACGGGATCACAGATACGCAGTATTTT.